This TCR beta chain was sequenced during a study of blood T cell repertoires in COVID-19. On the study more broadly: T cells, B-cell-depleted T cells, or PBMCs supplied cDNA or gDNA.

The repertoire was sequenced with immunoSEQ multiplex PCR; TCRdb's copy has only in-frame clones and lacks some. The sample has around 170,000 clones; about 86% are singletons. Germline CDR1 is SGHVS and CDR2 is FQNEAQ. The CDR3 is 17 residues long. After removal of 5 bases from V and 9 bases from J, the junction contained 11 bases not matched to a gene. The receptor was isolated from an older woman with acute or convalescent COVID-19. The chain employs TRBV7-8 and TRBJ2-1; 15 bases line up with TRBD2. Sequenced material: peripheral blood. Here the CDR3 reads CASSPTGLAGGPGEQFF. As DNA, the CDR3 is TGTGCCAGCAGCCCTACCGGACTAGCGGGGGGGCCCGGTGAGCAGTTCTTC.